This is a list of T cell receptor beta chains from one sample in a study of cytomegalovirus exposure and HLA in healthy donors. Here immunoSEQ multiplex PCR was the method, and the copy in TCRdb shows in-frame clones only, minus some. The table includes under 200,000 clones, about 75% detected once. Material for sequencing was PBMCs. These receptors all stem from a woman between 40 and 55 years old in good health and CMV-seropositive. The CDR3 runs from the conserved cysteine through the conserved F or W. A row's size may be missing; if present it is once, few, many or a size class.

TRBV7-6	TRBJ2-7	.	CASSLDSTYEQYF
TRBV6-4	TRBJ2-2	.	CHRLGGIGNTGELFF
TRBV15	TRBJ2-2	.	CATSRRTGELFF
TRBV5-1	TRBJ1-5	.	CASSLVRLANQPQHF
TRBV4-2	TRBJ1-1	.	CASSQERSGDNTEAFF
TRBV2	TRBJ2-5	.	CASSTTVAAQGTQYF
TRBV11-2	TRBJ1-2	.	CASSPRQLNYGYTF
TRBV4-3	TRBJ2-7	.	CASSQEGLAGGPNEQYF
TRBV2	TRBJ1-6	.	CASSEEKGGSPLHF
TRBV5-6	TRBJ1-2	.	CASSSKGARYYGYTF
TRBV5-1	TRBJ2-2	.	CASSLAPSGGRTGELFF
TRBV7-9	TRBJ2-7	.	CASSGDTSGDYEQYF
TRBV7-3	TRBJ2-2	few	CASRVDYYTGELFF
TRBV6-5	TRBJ2-7	.	CASSKREGYEQYF
TRBV27	TRBJ2-1	few	CASSPPPTSGMSSSYNEQFF
TRBV7-9	TRBJ2-3	.	CASSLLAGGLDTQYF
TRBV13	TRBJ2-7	.	CASSHLIGDEQYF
TRBV12-5	TRBJ2-3	.	CASGLDPGGRDTDTQYF
TRBV28	TRBJ2-7	.	CASSLTGPLGYEQYF
TRBV11-3	TRBJ2-1	.	CASSYRSSSYNEQFF